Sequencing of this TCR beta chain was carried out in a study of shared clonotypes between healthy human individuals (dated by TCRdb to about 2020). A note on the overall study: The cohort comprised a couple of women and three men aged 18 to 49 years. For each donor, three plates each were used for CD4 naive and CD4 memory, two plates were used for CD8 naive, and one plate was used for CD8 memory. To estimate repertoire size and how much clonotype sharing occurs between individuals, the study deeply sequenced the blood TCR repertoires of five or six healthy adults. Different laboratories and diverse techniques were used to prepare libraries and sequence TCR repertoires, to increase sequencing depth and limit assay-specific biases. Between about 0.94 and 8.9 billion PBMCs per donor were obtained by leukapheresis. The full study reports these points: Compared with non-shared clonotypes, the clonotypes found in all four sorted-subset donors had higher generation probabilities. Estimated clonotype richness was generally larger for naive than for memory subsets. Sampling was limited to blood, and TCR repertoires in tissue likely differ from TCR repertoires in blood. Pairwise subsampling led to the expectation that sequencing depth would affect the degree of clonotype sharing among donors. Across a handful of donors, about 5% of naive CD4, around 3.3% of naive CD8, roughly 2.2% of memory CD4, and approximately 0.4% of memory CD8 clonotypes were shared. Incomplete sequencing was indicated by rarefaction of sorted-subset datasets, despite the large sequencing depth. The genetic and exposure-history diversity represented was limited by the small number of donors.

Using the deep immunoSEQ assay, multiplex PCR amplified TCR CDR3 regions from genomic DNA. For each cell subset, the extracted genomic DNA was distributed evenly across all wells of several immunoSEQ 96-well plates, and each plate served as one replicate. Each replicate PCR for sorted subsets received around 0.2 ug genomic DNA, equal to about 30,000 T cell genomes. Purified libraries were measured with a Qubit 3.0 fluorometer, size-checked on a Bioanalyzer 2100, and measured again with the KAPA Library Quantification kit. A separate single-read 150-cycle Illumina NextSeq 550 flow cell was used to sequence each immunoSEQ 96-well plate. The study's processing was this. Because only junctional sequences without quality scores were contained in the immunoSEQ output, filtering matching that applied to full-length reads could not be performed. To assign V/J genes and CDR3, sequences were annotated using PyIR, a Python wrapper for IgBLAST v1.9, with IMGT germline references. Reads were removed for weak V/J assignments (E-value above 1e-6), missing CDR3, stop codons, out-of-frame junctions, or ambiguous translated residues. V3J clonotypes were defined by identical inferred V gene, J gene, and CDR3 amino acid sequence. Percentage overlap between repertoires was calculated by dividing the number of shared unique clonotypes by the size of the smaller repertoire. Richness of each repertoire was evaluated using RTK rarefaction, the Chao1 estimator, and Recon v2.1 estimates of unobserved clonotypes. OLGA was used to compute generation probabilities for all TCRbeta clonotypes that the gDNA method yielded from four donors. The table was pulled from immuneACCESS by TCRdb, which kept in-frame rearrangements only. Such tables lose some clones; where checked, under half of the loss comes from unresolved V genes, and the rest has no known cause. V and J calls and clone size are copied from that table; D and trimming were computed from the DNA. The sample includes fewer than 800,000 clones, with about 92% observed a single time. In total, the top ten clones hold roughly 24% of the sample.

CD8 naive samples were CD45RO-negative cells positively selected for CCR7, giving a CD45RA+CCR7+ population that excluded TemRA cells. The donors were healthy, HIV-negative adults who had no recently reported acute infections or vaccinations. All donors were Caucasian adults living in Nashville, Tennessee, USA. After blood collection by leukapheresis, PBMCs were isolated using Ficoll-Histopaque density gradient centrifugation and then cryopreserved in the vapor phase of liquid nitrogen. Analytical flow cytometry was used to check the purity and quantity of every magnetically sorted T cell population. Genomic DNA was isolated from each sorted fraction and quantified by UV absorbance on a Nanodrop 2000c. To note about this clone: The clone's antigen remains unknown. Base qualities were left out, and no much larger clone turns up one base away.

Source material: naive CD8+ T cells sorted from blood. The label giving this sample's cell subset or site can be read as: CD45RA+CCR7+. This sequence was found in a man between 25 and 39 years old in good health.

The bases read TGTGCCAGCAGCTTACCCACGACAGGGTTACGGGGTGAGCAGTACTTC. It translates as CASSLPTTGLRGEQYF. The receptor chain draws on TRBV7-8 and TRBJ2-5; the central 7 bases match TRBD1. The germline V gene gives CDR1 as SGHVS and CDR2 as FQNEAQ. Its CDR3 holds 16 amino acids, cysteine through phenylalanine. The kept DNA is CDR3 alone, 48 bases in frame from the first base. Trimming removed 2 bases from V and 11 bases from J; the gene matches leave 17 bases unexplained.